The rows below give T cell receptor beta chains drawn from one sample of a study of shared clonotypes between healthy human individuals. The repertoire was sequenced with immunoSEQ multiplex PCR; TCRdb's copy has only in-frame clones and lacks some. Among about 600,000 clones, roughly 97% were seen once, and the ten largest hold around 0.06%. Input material: naive CD4+ T cells sorted from blood. Receptors originate from a young woman in good health. CDR3s include the opening cysteine and the closing phenylalanine or tryptophan. The order of the fields is clone size, D gene, V gene, J gene, CDR3 DNA, CDR3 protein. D genes are given only for firm matches. Clone size is stated in some rows and not others, as once, few, many or a class when expanded.

clone_size: .; d_call: .; v_call: TRBV28; j_call: TRBJ1-4; cdr3_nt: TGTGCCAGCAGTCCCCCGAGCGGGTTGGGGTTTTTT; cdr3_aa: CASSPPSGLGFF
clone_size: .; d_call: .; v_call: TRBV28; j_call: TRBJ2-3; cdr3_nt: TGTGCCAGCAGTCTGGCCGGGCAGGGAACAGATACGCAGTATTTT; cdr3_aa: CASSLAGQGTDTQYF
clone_size: .; d_call: TRBD2; v_call: TRBV14; j_call: TRBJ2-2; cdr3_nt: TGTGCCAGCAGCCAAGCACTAGCGGGTTCCGGGGAGCTGTTTTTT; cdr3_aa: CASSQALAGSGELFF
clone_size: .; d_call: .; v_call: TRBV10-2; j_call: TRBJ2-7; cdr3_nt: TGCGCCAGCAAAGGACGGACCTACGAGCAGTACTTC; cdr3_aa: CASKGRTYEQYF
clone_size: .; d_call: .; v_call: TRBV6-6; j_call: TRBJ2-7; cdr3_nt: TGTGCCAGCAGTTACTCGACGCGACAGGGAGGCTACGAGCAGTACTTC; cdr3_aa: CASSYSTRQGGYEQYF
clone_size: .; d_call: .; v_call: TRBV7-9; j_call: TRBJ2-1; cdr3_nt: TGTGCCAGCAGCTTATACGGTGAGCAGTTCTTC; cdr3_aa: CASSLYGEQFF
clone_size: .; d_call: TRBD1; v_call: TRBV5-8; j_call: TRBJ2-5; cdr3_nt: TGTGCCAGCAGCTTGGCGGACAGGGGGCGGGAGACCCAGTACTTC; cdr3_aa: CASSLADRGRETQYF
clone_size: once; d_call: TRBD1; v_call: TRBV6-5; j_call: TRBJ2-7; cdr3_nt: TGTGCCAGCAGTACTCACAGGGGTTACGAGCAGTACTTC; cdr3_aa: CASSTHRGYEQYF
clone_size: .; d_call: .; v_call: TRBV28; j_call: TRBJ2-4; cdr3_nt: TGTGCCAGCAGTTTACGGGAAAACATTCAGTACTTC; cdr3_aa: CASSLRENIQYF
clone_size: .; d_call: .; v_call: TRBV2; j_call: TRBJ2-5; cdr3_nt: TGTGCCAGCAGTGAGGGATCCAGGAGGGAGACCCAGTACTTC; cdr3_aa: CASSEGSRRETQYF
clone_size: .; d_call: .; v_call: TRBV29-1; j_call: TRBJ2-3; cdr3_nt: TGCAGCGTTGGCCCGGCCTATACGCAGTATTTT; cdr3_aa: CSVGPAYTQYF
clone_size: .; d_call: .; v_call: TRBV7-3; j_call: TRBJ2-7; cdr3_nt: TGTGCCAGCAGCTACTCACCGGGGGCTGGTCGCGAGCAGTACTTC; cdr3_aa: CASSYSPGAGREQYF
clone_size: .; d_call: .; v_call: TRBV2; j_call: TRBJ1-5; cdr3_nt: TGTGCCAGCAGTGCTATTGGGCAGGGAGGAGTGAGCAATCAGCCCCAGCATTTT; cdr3_aa: CASSAIGQGGVSNQPQHF
clone_size: .; d_call: .; v_call: TRBV2; j_call: TRBJ2-5; cdr3_nt: TGTGCCAGCAGTGATGGGGCACCTCAAGAGACCCAGTACTTC; cdr3_aa: CASSDGAPQETQYF
clone_size: .; d_call: TRBD2; v_call: TRBV28; j_call: TRBJ2-1; cdr3_nt: TGTGCCAGCAGTCGTACTAGCGGGAGGACCTACAATGAGCAGTTCTTC; cdr3_aa: CASSRTSGRTYNEQFF
clone_size: .; d_call: .; v_call: TRBV19; j_call: TRBJ1-2; cdr3_nt: TGTGCCAGTAGTGGAGGGGGGTCCAAGAACTATGGCTACACCTTC; cdr3_aa: CASSGGGSKNYGYTF
clone_size: .; d_call: .; v_call: TRBV5-1; j_call: TRBJ1-3; cdr3_nt: TGCGCCAGCAGGTCGAGCTCTGGAAACACCATATATTTT; cdr3_aa: CASRSSSGNTIYF
clone_size: few; d_call: TRBD1; v_call: TRBV27; j_call: TRBJ2-7; cdr3_nt: TGTGCCAGCACTCAAGTTACAGGGGGCGGCGAGCAGTACTTC; cdr3_aa: CASTQVTGGGEQYF
clone_size: .; d_call: .; v_call: TRBV2; j_call: TRBJ2-7; cdr3_nt: TGTGCCGGCCGGCGGACCAGAGAGGACGAGCAGTACTTC; cdr3_aa: CAGRRTREDEQYF
clone_size: .; d_call: .; v_call: TRBV7-9; j_call: TRBJ1-4; cdr3_nt: TGTGCCAGCAGCTTAGGCTGGGGGAAAGTGGGTGAAAAACTGTTTTTT; cdr3_aa: CASSLGWGKVGEKLFF
clone_size: .; d_call: .; v_call: TRBV28; j_call: TRBJ2-7; cdr3_nt: TGTGCCAGCGGGACCGAGCAGTACTTC; cdr3_aa: CASGTEQYF
clone_size: .; d_call: .; v_call: TRBV7-9; j_call: TRBJ1-1; cdr3_nt: TGTGCCAGCAGCCGACGCTCCGGCGAAATGAACACTGAAGCTTTCTTT; cdr3_aa: CASSRRSGEMNTEAFF
clone_size: .; d_call: .; v_call: TRBV28; j_call: TRBJ1-1; cdr3_nt: TGTGCCAGCAGCCCCACGGGGTGGTACACTGAAGCTTTCTTT; cdr3_aa: CASSPTGWYTEAFF
clone_size: .; d_call: .; v_call: TRBV13; j_call: TRBJ2-7; cdr3_nt: TGTGCCAGCAGCACCGGACACCCGGGACTGGCTACTCCGCAGTACTTC; cdr3_aa: CASSTGHPGLATPQYF
clone_size: .; d_call: .; v_call: TRBV19; j_call: TRBJ2-4; cdr3_nt: TGTGCCAGTAGTCCCCTGCTAACGGGCAACATTCAGTACTTC; cdr3_aa: CASSPLLTGNIQYF
clone_size: .; d_call: TRBD1; v_call: TRBV19; j_call: TRBJ2-4; cdr3_nt: TGTGCCAGTAGTATACCGCAGGGGGCAGGCATTCAGTACTTC; cdr3_aa: CASSIPQGAGIQYF
clone_size: .; d_call: .; v_call: TRBV4-2; j_call: TRBJ2-5; cdr3_nt: TGTGCCAGCAGCCAAGATGGGCCGACCCAGTACTTC; cdr3_aa: CASSQDGPTQYF
clone_size: .; d_call: .; v_call: TRBV6-5; j_call: TRBJ2-3; cdr3_nt: TGTGCCAGCAGTTATTGGCAGGACACAGATACGCAGTATTTT; cdr3_aa: CASSYWQDTDTQYF